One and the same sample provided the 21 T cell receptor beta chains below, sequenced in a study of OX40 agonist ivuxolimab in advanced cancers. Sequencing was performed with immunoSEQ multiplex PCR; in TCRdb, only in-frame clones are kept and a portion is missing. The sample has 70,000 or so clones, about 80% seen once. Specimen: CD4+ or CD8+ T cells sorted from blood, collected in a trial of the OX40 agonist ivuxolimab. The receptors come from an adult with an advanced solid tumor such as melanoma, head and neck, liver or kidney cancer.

CDR3: CAIMEGQFYEQYF. CDR3 DNA: TGTGCCATCATGGAGGGGCAGTTCTACGAGCAGTACTTC. This chain links TRBV10-3 with TRBJ2-7; tentatively, D is TRBD2 (6 bases). The CDR3 covers 13 residues. Deletions cut 7 bases from V and 3 bases from J, with 13 bases between. Germline-derived CDR1 and CDR2 are ENHRY and SYGVKD.

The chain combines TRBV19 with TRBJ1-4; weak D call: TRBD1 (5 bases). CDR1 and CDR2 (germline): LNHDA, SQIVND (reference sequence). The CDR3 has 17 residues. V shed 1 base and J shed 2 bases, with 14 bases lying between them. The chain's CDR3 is CASSIVAAGPTNEKLFF. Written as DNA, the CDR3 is TGTGCCAGTAGTATAGTGGCAGCGGGACCTACTAATGAAAAACTGTTTTTT.

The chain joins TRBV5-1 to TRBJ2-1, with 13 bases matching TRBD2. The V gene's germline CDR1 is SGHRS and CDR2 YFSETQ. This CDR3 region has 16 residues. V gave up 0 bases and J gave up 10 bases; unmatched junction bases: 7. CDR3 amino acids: CASSLAGTSGTGEQFF. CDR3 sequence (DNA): TGCGCCAGCAGCTTGGCCGGGACTAGCGGGACAGGAGAGCAGTTCTTC. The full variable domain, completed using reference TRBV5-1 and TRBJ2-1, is KAGVTQTPRYLIKTRGQQVTLSCSPISGHRSVSWYQQTPGQGLQFLFEYFSETQRNKGNFPGRFSGRQFSNSRSEMNVSTLELGDSALYLCASSLAGTSGTGEQFFGPGTRLTVL.

In DNA form, the CDR3 reads TGTGCCATCAGTTCCACAGATACGCAGTATTTT. Translating gives CAISSTDTQYF. The chain recombines TRBV10-3 with TRBJ2-3; D ambiguous. Per the germline V gene, CDR1 is ENHRY and CDR2 is SYGVKD. Trimming removed 5 bases at V and 2 bases at J, with 2 bases between. The CDR3 runs 11 residues.

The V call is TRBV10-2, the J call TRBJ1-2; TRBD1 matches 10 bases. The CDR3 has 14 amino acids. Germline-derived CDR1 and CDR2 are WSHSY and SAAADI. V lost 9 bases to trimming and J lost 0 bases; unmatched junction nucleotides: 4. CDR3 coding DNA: TGCGCCAGTTCCGACAGGGGGCCTAACTATGGCTACACCTTC. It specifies CASSDRGPNYGYTF.

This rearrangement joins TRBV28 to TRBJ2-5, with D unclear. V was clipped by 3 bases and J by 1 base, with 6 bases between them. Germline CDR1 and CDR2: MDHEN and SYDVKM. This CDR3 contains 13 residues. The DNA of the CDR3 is TGTGCCAGCAGTTTCCCTGTCCAAGAGACCCAGTACTTC. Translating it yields CASSFPVQETQYF. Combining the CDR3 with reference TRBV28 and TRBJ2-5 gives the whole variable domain DVKVTQSSRYLVKRTGEKVFLECVQDMDHENMFWYRQDPGLGLRLIYFSYDVKMKEKGDIPEGYSVSREKKERFSLILESASTNQTSMYLCASSFPVQETQYFGPGTRLLVL.

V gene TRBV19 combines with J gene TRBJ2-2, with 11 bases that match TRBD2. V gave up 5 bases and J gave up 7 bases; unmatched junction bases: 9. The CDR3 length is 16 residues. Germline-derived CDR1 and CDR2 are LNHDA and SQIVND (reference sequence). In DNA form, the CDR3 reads TGTGCCAGTAGTCGAACTAGCGGGAGTTGGGTCGGGGAGCTGTTTTTT. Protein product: CASSRTSGSWVGELFF. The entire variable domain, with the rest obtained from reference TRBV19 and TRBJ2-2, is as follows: DGGITQSPKYLFRKEGQNVTLSCEQNLNHDAMYWYRQDPGQGLRLIYYSQIVNDFQKGDIAEGYSVSREKKESFPLTVTSAQKNPTAFYLCASSRTSGSWVGELFFGEGSRLTVL.

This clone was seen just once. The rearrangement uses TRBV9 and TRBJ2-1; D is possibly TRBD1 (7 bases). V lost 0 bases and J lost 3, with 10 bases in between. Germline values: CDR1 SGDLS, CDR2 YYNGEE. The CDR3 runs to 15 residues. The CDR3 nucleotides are TGTGCCAGCAGCGTAGGGGGGGACAGCTACAATGAGCAGTTCTTC. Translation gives CASSVGGDSYNEQFF.

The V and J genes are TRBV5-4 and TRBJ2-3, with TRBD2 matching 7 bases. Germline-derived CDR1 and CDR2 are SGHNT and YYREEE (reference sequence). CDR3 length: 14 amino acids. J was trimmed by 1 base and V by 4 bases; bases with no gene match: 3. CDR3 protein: CASSRTSGTDTQYF. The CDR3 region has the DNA TGTGCCAGCAGCCGAACTAGCGGCACAGATACGCAGTATTTT.

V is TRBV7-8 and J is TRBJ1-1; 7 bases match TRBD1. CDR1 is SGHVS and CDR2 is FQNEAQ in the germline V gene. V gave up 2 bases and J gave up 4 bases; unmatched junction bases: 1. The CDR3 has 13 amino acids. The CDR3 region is CASSLRGLTEAFF. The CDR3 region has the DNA TGTGCCAGCAGCTTAAGGGGGCTCACTGAAGCTTTCTTT.

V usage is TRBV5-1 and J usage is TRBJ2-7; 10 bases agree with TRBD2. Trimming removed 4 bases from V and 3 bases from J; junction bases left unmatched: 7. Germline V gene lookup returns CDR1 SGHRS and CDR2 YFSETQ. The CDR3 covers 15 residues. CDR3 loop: CASSVGTSEYYEQYF. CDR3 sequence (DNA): TGCGCCAGCAGCGTCGGGACTAGCGAATACTACGAGCAGTACTTC. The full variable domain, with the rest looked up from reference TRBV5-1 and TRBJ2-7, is KAGVTQTPRYLIKTRGQQVTLSCSPISGHRSVSWYQQTPGQGLQFLFEYFSETQRNKGNFPGRFSGRQFSNSRSEMNVSTLELGDSALYLCASSVGTSEYYEQYFGPGTRLTVT.

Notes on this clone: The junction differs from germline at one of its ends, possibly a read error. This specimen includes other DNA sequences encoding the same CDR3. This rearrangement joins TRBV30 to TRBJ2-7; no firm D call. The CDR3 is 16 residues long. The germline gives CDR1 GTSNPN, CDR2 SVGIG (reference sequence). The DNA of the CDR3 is TGTGCCTGGAGTACCCCACGGGCAACGGGCACCTACGAACAGTACTTC. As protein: CAWSTPRATGTYEQYF.

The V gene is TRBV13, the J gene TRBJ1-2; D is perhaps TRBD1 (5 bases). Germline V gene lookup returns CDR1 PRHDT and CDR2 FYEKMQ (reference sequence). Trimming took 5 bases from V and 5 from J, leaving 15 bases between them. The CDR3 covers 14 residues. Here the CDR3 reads CASSRSRGGYGYTF. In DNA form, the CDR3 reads TGTGCCAGCAGCCGCTCCCGGGGCGGTTATGGCTACACCTTC.

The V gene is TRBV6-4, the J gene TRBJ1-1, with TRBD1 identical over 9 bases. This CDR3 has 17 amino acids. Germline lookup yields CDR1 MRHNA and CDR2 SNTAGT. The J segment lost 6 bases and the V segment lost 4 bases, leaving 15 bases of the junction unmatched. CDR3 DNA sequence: TGTGCCAGCAGTGGAAGGACAGGGGAGATGGCGAGGGCTGAAGCTTTCTTT. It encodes CASSGRTGEMARAEAFF.

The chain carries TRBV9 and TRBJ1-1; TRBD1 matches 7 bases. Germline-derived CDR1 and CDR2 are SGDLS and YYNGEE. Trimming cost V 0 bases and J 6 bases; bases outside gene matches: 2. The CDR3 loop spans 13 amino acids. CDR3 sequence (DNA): TGTGCCAGCAGCGTAGTAGGGGGCGCTGAAGCTTTCTTT. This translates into CASSVVGGAEAFF. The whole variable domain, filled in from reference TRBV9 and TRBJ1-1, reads DSGVTQTPKHLITATGQRVTLRCSPRSGDLSVYWYQQSLDQGLQFLIQYYNGEERAKGNILERFSAQQFPDLHSELNLSSLELGDSALYFCASSVVGGAEAFFGQGTRLTVV.

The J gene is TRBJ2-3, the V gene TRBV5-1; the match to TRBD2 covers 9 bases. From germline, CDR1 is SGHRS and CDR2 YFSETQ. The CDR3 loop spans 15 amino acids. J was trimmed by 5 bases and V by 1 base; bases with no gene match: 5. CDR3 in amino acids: CASSLRGGALDTQYF. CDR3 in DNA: TGCGCCAGCAGCTTGCGCGGGGGGGCTTTAGATACGCAGTATTTT.

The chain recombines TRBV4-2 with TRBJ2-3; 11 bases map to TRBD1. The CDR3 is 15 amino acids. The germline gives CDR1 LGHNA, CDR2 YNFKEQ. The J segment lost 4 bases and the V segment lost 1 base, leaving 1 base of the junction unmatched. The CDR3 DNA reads TGTGCCAGCAGCCAAGTGGGACAGGGGGCAGATACGCAGTATTTT. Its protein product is CASSQVGQGADTQYF.

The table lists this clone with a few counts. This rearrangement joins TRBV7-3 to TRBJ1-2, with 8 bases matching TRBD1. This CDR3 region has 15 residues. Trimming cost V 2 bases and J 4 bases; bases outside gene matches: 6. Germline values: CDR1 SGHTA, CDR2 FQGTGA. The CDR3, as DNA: TGTGCCAGCAGCTTAGGGGTGACAGGGGTCTATGGCTACACCTTC. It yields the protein CASSLGVTGVYGYTF. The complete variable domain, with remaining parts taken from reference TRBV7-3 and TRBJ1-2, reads GAGVSQTPSNKVTEKGKYVELRCDPISGHTALYWYRQSLGQGPEFLIYFQGTGAADDSGLPNDRFFAVRPEGSVSTLKIQRTERGDSAVYLCASSLGVTGVYGYTFGSGTRLTVV.

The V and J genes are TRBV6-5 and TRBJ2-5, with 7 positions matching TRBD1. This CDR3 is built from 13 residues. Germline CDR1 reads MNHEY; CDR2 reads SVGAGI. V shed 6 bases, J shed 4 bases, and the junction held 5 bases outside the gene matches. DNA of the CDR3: TGTGCCAGCAGGCCTACAGGGGTAGAGACCCAGTACTTC. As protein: CASRPTGVETQYF.

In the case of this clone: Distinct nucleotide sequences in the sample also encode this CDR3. The CDR3 nucleotides read TGTGCCAGCAGCTTAACGCCCGGGGCATACAATGAGCAGTTCTTC. Translation: CASSLTPGAYNEQFF. V usage is TRBV7-3 and J usage is TRBJ2-1; D may be TRBD1 or TRBD2 (5 bases each). The germline V and J ends were trimmed by 0 bases and 4 bases, with 10 bases remaining between them. This CDR3 comprises 15 residues. In germline, CDR1 is SGHTA, CDR2 FQGTGA. Based on the CDR3 plus reference TRBV7-3 and TRBJ2-1, the full variable domain is GAGVSQTPSNKVTEKGKYVELRCDPISGHTALYWYRQSLGQGPEFLIYFQGTGAADDSGLPNDRFFAVRPEGSVSTLKIQRTERGDSAVYLCASSLTPGAYNEQFFGPGTRLTVL.

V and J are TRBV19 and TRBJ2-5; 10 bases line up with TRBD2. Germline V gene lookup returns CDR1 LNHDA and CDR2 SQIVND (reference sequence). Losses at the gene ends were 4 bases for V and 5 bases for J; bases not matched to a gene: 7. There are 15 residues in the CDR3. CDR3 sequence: CASSSLAGGRETQYF. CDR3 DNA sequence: TGTGCCAGTAGTAGCTTAGCGGGGGGCCGGGAGACCCAGTACTTC.